The clone carrying this T cell receptor (beta chain) turned up a few times. Its specificity is unknown. This sample was included in a study of T-cell memory formation after mild COVID-19. As for the study in general: Clustering of TCRs was largely donor specific. Whole-study findings and limits: The main location of contracting CD4+ clones was CM and EM, and that of contracting CD8+ clones was EMRA. Day 15 to 85 contracting clones showed balanced CD4/CD8; day 15 to 37 expanders favored CD4+. In pre-infection memory, a portion of responding clones appeared, which suggested that cross-reactive memory joined.

Germline CDR1 is SGHVS and CDR2 is FQNEAQ. V lost 6 bases and J lost 9; bases outside the gene matches: 7. The CDR3 sequence is 13 residues long. TCRdb re-called the 5' RACE reads through MiXCR, storing one row per CDR3 protein. The sample holds about 360,000 distinct CDR3 sequences; roughly 13% are singletons and the top ten take about 20%. Material for sequencing was PBMCs or a T cell subset sorted from them (not recorded which). The clonotype originates from a man younger than 35 who had mild COVID-19 (a few samples of this study predate the infection). Cell type and time point are not known. The chain links TRBV7-8 to TRBJ2-1; TRBD2 matches 8 bases. CDR3 sequence (DNA): TGTGCCAGCAGTTATATTACTAGCGGTGAGCAGTTCTTC. Amino acids: CASSYITSGEQFF.